This entry describes one TCR beta chain. The junction shows a germline mismatch at one end, possibly a read error. Germline V gene lookup returns CDR1 KGHDR and CDR2 SFDVKD. This CDR3 has 13 amino acids. This specimen comes from a study of T cells in Graves' hyperthyroidism and ophthalmopathy. The investigators amplified TCR beta CDR3 regions from RNA transcripts. The HTBI set primed first-round TCR CDR3 RT-PCR. TCRdb recomputed calls from the multiplex PCR reads with MiXCR, one row per CDR3 protein. Of 300,000 to 450,000 distinct CDR3 sequences in the sample, roughly 13% were seen once. The sample of blood was obtained at first hyperthyroidism diagnosis (before any ophthalmopathy symptoms).

The receptor was isolated from a man between 25 and 39 years old with Graves' hyperthyroidism that later progressed to Graves' ophthalmopathy. The sequenced material came from blood. The chain joins TRBV24-1 to TRBJ2-2; maybe TRBD2 (5 bases). The CDR3 sequence: CATSVGHAGEPFF. CDR3 bases: TGTGCCACCAGTGTCGGGCACGCCGGGGAGCCGTTTTTT.